Below, 5 T cell receptor beta chains from the same sample are listed, as sequenced in a study of cytomegalovirus exposure and HLA in healthy donors. Clones were read by immunoSEQ multiplex PCR, and TCRdb kept only the in-frame ones, dropping some. The profile shows roughly 60,000 clones, about 93% of them singletons. The sequenced material came from PBMCs. The receptors shown here come from a man aged 18-30 years in good health and CMV-seronegative.

This clone was detected only once. The chain couples TRBV19 to TRBJ2-1; D is ambiguous. This CDR3 spans 16 amino acids. V was shortened by 5 bases and J by 0 bases, with 14 bases between the two germline ends. Germline V gene data show CDR1 as LNHDA and CDR2 as SQIVND (reference sequence). This chain's CDR3 is CASSLGRSSSYNEQFF. CDR3 coding DNA: TGTGCCAGTAGTCTTGGTCGCTCGAGCTCCTACAATGAGCAGTTCTTC.

DNA of the CDR3: TGTGCCAGCAGCTTAGATCCCCCCGGGACAGGGGCGAACGAGCAGTACTTC. The encoded protein is CASSLDPPGTGANEQYF. The rearrangement uses TRBV7-3 and TRBJ2-7, with 10 nucleotides matching TRBD1. CDR3 size: 17 residues. V was clipped by 2 bases and J by 5 bases; unmatched bases: 12. In germline, CDR1 is SGHTA, CDR2 FQGTGA.

The V and J genes are TRBV4-2 and TRBJ2-1, with D possibly being TRBD1 (5 bases). V lost 1 base and J lost 3, with 10 bases in between. The CDR3 is 15 residues long. The V gene's germline CDR1 is LGHNA and CDR2 YNFKEQ. Here the CDR3 DNA reads TGTGCCAGCAGCCAAGCTGAAGACAGCTACAATGAGCAGTTCTTC. This translates into CASSQAEDSYNEQFF.

The chain joins TRBV5-8 to TRBJ2-5; possible D gene TRBD2, 7 bases. This CDR3 has 15 amino acids. Trimming cost V 4 bases and J 5 bases, with 18 bases left between them. Germline assignment: CDR1 SGHTS and CDR2 YDEGEE. The CDR3 loop reads CASSLESGGRETQYF. The CDR3 DNA reads as TGTGCCAGCAGCCTTGAGTCGGGGGGCAGGGAGACCCAGTACTTC.

The V call is TRBV11-3, the J call TRBJ2-3, with TRBD1 as a possible D gene (5 bases). Germline lookup yields CDR1 SGHNT and CDR2 YENEEA. The CDR3 runs to 17 residues. V dropped 5 bases and J dropped 2 bases, with 20 bases sitting between them. CDR3 region: CASSPGLSRDSTDTQYF. CDR3 sequence (DNA): TGTGCCAGCAGCCCAGGCCTGAGCAGGGATTCCACAGATACGCAGTATTTT. Based on the CDR3 plus reference TRBV11-3 and TRBJ2-3, the full variable domain is EAGVVQSPRYKIIEKKQPVAFWCNPISGHNTLYWYLQNLGQGPELLIRYENEEAVDDSQLPKDRFSAERLKGVDSTLKIQPAELGDSAVYLCASSPGLSRDSTDTQYFGPGTRLTVL.